This T cell receptor beta chain stems from a study of T cell responses to AZD1222 COVID-19 vaccine. Study outcomes and limitations: Recipients of AZD1222 seropositive at baseline numbered only 5 to 7. White British people made up most donors, females outnumbered males, and clonal diversity was possibly underestimated. Breadth and depth of Spike-specific TCRs rose after two AZD1222 doses.

Libraries were prepared by immunoSEQ multiplex PCR; TCRdb keeps only in-frame clonotypes and omits some of them. The sample shows about 140,000 clones, 80% to 95% of them seen only once. Germline CDR1 is MNHEY and CDR2 is SVGAGI. CDR3 length: 14 residues. V dropped 7 bases and J dropped 1; count of bases not matched to a gene: 4. A note on this clone: Antigen: not known.

The receptor was derived from an adult who received the AZD1222 COVID-19 vaccine. The input for sequencing was peripheral blood, taken 28 days after the second AZD1222 dose. The chain employs TRBV6-5 and TRBJ2-3; 8 bases are a match to TRBD2. The CDR3 protein is CASTGRGGTDTQYF. The CDR3 bases are TGTGCCAGCACGGGGCGGGGGGGCACAGATACGCAGTATTTT.